The entry below gives a single T cell receptor beta chain sequence along with its context. Its cognate antigen is unknown. The data stem from a study of vaccination effects on CD4 cells after COVID-19. Germline CDR1 SGHNT, CDR2 YENEEA. This CDR3 comprises 15 residues. V lost 5 bases, J lost 2 bases, and 14 bases lay in between. TCRdb's table, derived via immunoSEQ multiplex PCR, lists solely in-frame clones and lacks some. The data hold roughly 59,000 clones, with approximately 78% observed a single time. Antigen-specific CD4+ T cells expanded by the ViraFEST assay with viral peptide pools were then sequenced. Cells that had been cultured for less than eleven days were the source of isolated CD4+ T cells. Two doses of BNT162b2 or mRNA-1273 vaccine were administered to participants.

This chain uses TRBV11-3 with TRBJ2-3; tentatively, D is TRBD1 (5 bases). Sequencing used CD4+ T cells from PBMCs cultured with HCoV-OC43 spike peptides, obtained after COVID-19 vaccination. Subset specified: HCoV-OC43 spike overlapping peptide pool stimulation. This clonotype was obtained from a human donor who received a COVID-19 vaccine. CDR3 in amino acids: CASSPGQGNTDTQYF. CDR3 in DNA: TGTGCCAGCAGCCCAGGGCAGGGAAACACAGATACGCAGTATTTT.